This T cell receptor beta chain stems from a study of technical replicates of blood from several donors. The method was immunoSEQ multiplex PCR; TCRdb's version includes in-frame clones alone and lacks a portion of them. The repertoire holds tens of thousands of clones, with roughly 94% as singletons. Unmatched junction bases numbered 7, after V lost 4 bases and J lost 0 bases. The CDR3 is 17 residues long. CDR1 and CDR2 from the germline V gene are SGHDT and YYEEEE. The V gene is TRBV5-6, the J gene TRBJ2-6; 7 bases agree with TRBD1. The sample taken for sequencing was T cells isolated from PBMCs. The clonotype comes from a human donor in good health. CDR3 region: CASSPDRSYSGANVLTF. For the CDR3, the DNA is TGTGCCAGCAGCCCGGACAGGTCCTACTCTGGGGCCAACGTCCTGACTTTC.